A selection of T cell receptor beta chains follows, all from one sample in a study of a mutant IDH1 vaccine in newly diagnosed glioma. No cognate antigen is known for these TCRs. The method was immunoSEQ multiplex PCR; TCRdb's version includes in-frame clones alone and lacks a portion of them. The sample carries approximately 81,000 clones, roughly 85% recorded once. The specimen was PBMCs, collected from a glioma patient whose treatment included an IDH1 peptide vaccine. Receptor source: a young man with glioma. Some clones in this sample may be carry-over from other donors' samples. CDR3s include the opening cysteine and the closing phenylalanine or tryptophan. A D gene is named only where the DNA matches it firmly. Not every row has a clone size; where given, it reads once, few, many or a size class.

j_gene,v_gene,d_gene,abundance,CDR3aa,CDR3nt
TRBJ1-5,TRBV27,.,few,CASSFGRGQPQHF,TGTGCCAGCAGTTTTGGACGGGGTCAGCCCCAGCATTTT
TRBJ1-2,TRBV5-1,TRBD1,.,CASSRSTGDYGYTF,TGCGCCAGCAGCAGGTCGACAGGGGACTATGGCTACACCTTC
TRBJ1-1,TRBV29-1,TRBD1,few,CSFSGQGNTEAFF,TGCAGCTTCTCAGGACAGGGGAACACTGAAGCTTTCTTT
TRBJ1-1,TRBV7-3,.,.,CASSSQGGGEAFF,TGTGCCAGCAGCTCTCAGGGAGGGGGTGAAGCTTTCTTT
TRBJ1-1,TRBV7-9,.,.,CASSLPRGAFF,TGTGCCAGCAGCCTGCCCCGAGGTGCTTTCTTT
TRBJ1-2,TRBV20-1,.,.,CSATFGGDYTF,TGCAGTGCTACCTTTGGGGGGGACTACACCTTC
TRBJ1-5,TRBV4-3,.,.,CASSLRSGVGQPQHF,TGCGCCAGCAGCCTTAGATCGGGGGTTGGGCAGCCCCAGCATTTT
TRBJ1-5,TRBV7-9,.,.,CASSDHRGNQPQHF,TGTGCCAGCAGCGATCACAGGGGCAATCAGCCCCAGCATTTT
TRBJ1-4,TRBV19,.,.,CASSARYATNEKLFF,TGTGCCAGTAGTGCCAGATATGCAACTAATGAAAAACTGTTTTTT
TRBJ2-5,TRBV7-6,.,.,CASSLAGQGLQETQYF,TGTGCCAGCAGCTTAGCAGGACAGGGACTACAAGAGACCCAGTACTTC
TRBJ1-5,TRBV6-1,.,once,CASISPRGSNQPQHF,TGTGCCAGCATATCGCCCCGGGGTAGCAATCAGCCCCAGCATTTT
TRBJ2-3,TRBV7-2,.,.,CASEYRGTDTQYF,TGTGCCAGCGAATACAGGGGCACAGATACGCAGTATTTT
TRBJ1-1,TRBV14,.,few,CASSQESGRKAFF,TGTGCCAGCAGCCAAGAATCAGGGAGGAAAGCTTTCTTT
TRBJ2-7,TRBV18,.,.,CASSPATGEQYF,TGTGCCAGCTCACCGGCGACTGGGGAGCAGTACTTC
TRBJ2-7,TRBV5-1,TRBD1,.,CASSTGQGSREQYF,TGCGCCAGCAGCACGGGACAGGGGTCGCGCGAGCAGTACTTC
TRBJ2-3,TRBV30,.,.,CAWSVLGYGADTQYF,TGCGCCTGGAGTGTACTAGGGTATGGGGCAGATACGCAGTATTTT
TRBJ1-5,TRBV18,.,few,CASSPPKTKVQPQHF,TGTGCCAGCTCACCACCGAAGACGAAGGTTCAGCCCCAGCATTTT
TRBJ1-2,TRBV5-1,.,.,CASSSQGPDGYTF,TGCGCCAGCAGCTCACAGGGTCCGGACGGCTACACCTTC
TRBJ2-7,TRBV18,.,.,CASSPKGLEQYF,TGTGCCAGCTCACCAAAAGGTCTGGAGCAGTACTTC
TRBJ1-3,TRBV19,.,.,CASSINGDGNTIYF,TGTGCCAGTAGTATAAACGGGGACGGAAACACCATATATTTT
TRBJ2-2,TRBV10-2,TRBD2,.,CASRGPGGTGELFF,TGCGCCAGCAGGGGGCCGGGGGGCACCGGGGAGCTGTTTTTT
TRBJ2-1,TRBV19,.,.,CASSLSAGLGNEQFF,TGTGCCAGTAGTCTATCGGCAGGGTTGGGCAATGAGCAGTTCTTC
TRBJ2-7,TRBV5-6,TRBD1,.,CASSTFSGQGSSYEQYF,TGTGCCAGCAGCACTTTCTCGGGACAGGGGAGTTCCTACGAGCAGTACTTC
TRBJ1-6,TRBV5-4,TRBD1,.,CASSLSTGRNSPLHF,TGTGCCAGCAGCCTATCGACAGGGAGAAATTCACCCCTCCACTTT
TRBJ1-1,TRBV2,TRBD1,.,CASAPGQSITEAFF,TGTGCCAGCGCCCCGGGACAGAGCATCACTGAAGCTTTCTTT
TRBJ1-1,TRBV28,.,.,CASSFGAGDTEAFF,TGTGCCAGCAGTTTTGGGGCTGGTGACACTGAAGCTTTCTTT
TRBJ2-7,TRBV5-4,TRBD2,.,CASSFSGGNEQYF,TGTGCCAGCAGCTTTAGCGGGGGGAACGAGCAGTACTTC
TRBJ2-3,TRBV19,TRBD2,.,CASSAQAGVDTQYF,TGTGCCAGTAGTGCTCAAGCGGGAGTAGATACGCAGTATTTT